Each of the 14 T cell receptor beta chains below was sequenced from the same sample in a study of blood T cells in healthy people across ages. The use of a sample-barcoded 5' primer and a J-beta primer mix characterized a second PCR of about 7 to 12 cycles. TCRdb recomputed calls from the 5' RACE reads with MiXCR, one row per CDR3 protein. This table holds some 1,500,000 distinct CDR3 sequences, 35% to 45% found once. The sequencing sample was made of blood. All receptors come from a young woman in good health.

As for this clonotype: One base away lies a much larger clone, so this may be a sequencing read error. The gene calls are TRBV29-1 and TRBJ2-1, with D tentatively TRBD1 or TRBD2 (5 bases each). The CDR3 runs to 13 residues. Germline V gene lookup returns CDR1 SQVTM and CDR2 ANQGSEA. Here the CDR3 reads CSGRHGTLNDQFF. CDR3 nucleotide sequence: TGCAGCGGGAGACACGGGACCCTAAATGACCAGTTCTTC.

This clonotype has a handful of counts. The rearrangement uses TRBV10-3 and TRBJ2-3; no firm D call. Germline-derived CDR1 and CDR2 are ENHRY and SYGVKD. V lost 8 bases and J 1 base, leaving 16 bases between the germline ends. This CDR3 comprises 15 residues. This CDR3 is CAISEPNDGTDTQYF. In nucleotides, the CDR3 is TGTGCCATCTCGGAGCCAAATGATGGCACAGATACGCAGTATTTT.

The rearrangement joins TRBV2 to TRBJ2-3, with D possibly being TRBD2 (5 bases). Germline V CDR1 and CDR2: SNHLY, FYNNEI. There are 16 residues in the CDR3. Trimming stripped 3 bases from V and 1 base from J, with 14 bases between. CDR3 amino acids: CASSDEGSIGTDTQYF. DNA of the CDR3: TGTGCCAGCAGTGATGAGGGTTCGATCGGCACAGATACGCAGTATTTT.

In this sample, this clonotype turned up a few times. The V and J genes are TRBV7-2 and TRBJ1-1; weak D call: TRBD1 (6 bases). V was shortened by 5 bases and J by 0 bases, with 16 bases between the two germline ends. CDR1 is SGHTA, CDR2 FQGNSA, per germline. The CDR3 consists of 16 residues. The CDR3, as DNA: TGTGCCAGCAGCCTGGACAGTAAGCTCTTGAACACTGAAGCTTTCTTT. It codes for CASSLDSKLLNTEAFF.

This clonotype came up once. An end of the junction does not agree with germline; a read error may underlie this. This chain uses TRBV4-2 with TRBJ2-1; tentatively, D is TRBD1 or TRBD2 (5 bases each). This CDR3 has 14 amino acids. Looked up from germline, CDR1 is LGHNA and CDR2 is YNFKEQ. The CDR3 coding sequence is TGTGTCAGCAGCCAAGGGACGTCCTACAATGAGCAGTTCTTC. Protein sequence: CVSSQGTSYNEQFF.

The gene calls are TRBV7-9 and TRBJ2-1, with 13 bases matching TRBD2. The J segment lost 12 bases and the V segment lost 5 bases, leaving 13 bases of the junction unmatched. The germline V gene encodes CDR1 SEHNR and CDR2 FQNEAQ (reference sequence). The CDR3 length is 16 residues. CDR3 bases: TGTGCCAGCAGCACTCTCACTAGCGGGGGGGTACCTGTGCAGTTCTTC. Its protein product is CASSTLTSGGVPVQFF.

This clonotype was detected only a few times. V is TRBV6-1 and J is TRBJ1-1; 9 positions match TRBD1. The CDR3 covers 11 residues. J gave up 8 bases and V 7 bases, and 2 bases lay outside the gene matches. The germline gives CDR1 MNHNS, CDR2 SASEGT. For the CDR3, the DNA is TGTGCCAGCACCGGGACAGGGGAAGCTTTCTTT. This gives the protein CASTGTGEAFF.

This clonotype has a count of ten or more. The CDR3 here is CASSLSGPGLAHNEQYF. CDR3 nucleotide sequence: TGTGCCAGCAGTTTATCAGGACCGGGACTAGCGCACAATGAGCAGTACTTC. This rearrangement joins TRBV27 to TRBJ2-1, with TRBD2 identical over 10 bases. Near its end, the DNA agrees better with TRBJ2-7, so the J call may be wrong. CDR3 length: 17 residues. Germline V lookup: CDR1 MNHEY, CDR2 SMNVEV (reference sequence).

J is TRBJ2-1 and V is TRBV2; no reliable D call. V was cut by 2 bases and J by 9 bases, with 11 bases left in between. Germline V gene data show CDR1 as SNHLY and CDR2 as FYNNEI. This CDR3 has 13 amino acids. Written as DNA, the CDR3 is TGTGCCAGCAGTGAAATACAGAATGGTGAGCAGTTCTTC. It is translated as CASSEIQNGEQFF.

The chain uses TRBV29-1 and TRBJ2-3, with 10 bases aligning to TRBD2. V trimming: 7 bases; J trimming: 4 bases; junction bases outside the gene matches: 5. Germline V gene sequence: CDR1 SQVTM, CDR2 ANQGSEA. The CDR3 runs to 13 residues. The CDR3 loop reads CSAGGTSADTQYF. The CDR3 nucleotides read TGCAGCGCCGGAGGGACTAGCGCAGATACGCAGTATTTT.

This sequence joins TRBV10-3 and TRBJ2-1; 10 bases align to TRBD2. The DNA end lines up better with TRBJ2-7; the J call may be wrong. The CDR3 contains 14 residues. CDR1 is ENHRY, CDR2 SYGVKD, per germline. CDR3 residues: CAISASGGSNEQYF. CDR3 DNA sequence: TGTGCCATCAGTGCTAGCGGGGGTAGCAATGAGCAGTACTTC.

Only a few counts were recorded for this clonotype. The CDR3 spells CASHRTDQETQYF. The DNA for the CDR3 is TGTGCCAGCCATCGGACCGACCAAGAGACCCAGTACTTC. This chain uses TRBV12-3 or TRBV12-4 with TRBJ2-5; D ambiguous. The CDR3 is made up of 13 amino acids. The germline V and J ends were trimmed by 8 bases and 0 bases, with 10 bases remaining between them.

CDR3 residues: CASSPGPHGDNEQYF. CDR3 nucleotide sequence: TGTGCCAGCAGCCCCGGACCCCATGGGGACAATGAGCAGTACTTC. This chain uses TRBV11-2 with TRBJ2-1, with D maybe TRBD1 (6 bases). The DNA end favors TRBJ2-7, so the J call may be wrong. This CDR3 has 15 residues. Germline values: CDR1 SGHAT, CDR2 FQNNGV.

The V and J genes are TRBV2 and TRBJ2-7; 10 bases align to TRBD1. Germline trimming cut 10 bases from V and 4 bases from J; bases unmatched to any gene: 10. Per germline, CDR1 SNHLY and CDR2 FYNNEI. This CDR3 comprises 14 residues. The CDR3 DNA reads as TGTGCCATCAGAAAGGGACAGGGGTCATACGAGCAGTACTTC. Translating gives CAIRKGQGSYEQYF.